The 3 T cell receptor beta chains given below trace back to one sample, sequenced in a study of blood T cell repertoires in COVID-19. Repertoires were generated with immunoSEQ multiplex PCR, while TCRdb's copy carries only in-frame clones and drops some. Counted here are 77,000 or so clones, over 85% occurring once; the ten biggest clones make up about 4.8%. Sequencing was carried out using peripheral blood. The source of these receptors is a man between 45 and 60 years old with active COVID-19.

The rearrangement uses TRBV10-3 and TRBJ2-7; 13 bases align to TRBD2. The CDR3 loop spans 13 amino acids. With V trimmed by 9 bases and J by 4 bases, 3 bases remained unmatched. Germline V CDR1 and CDR2: ENHRY, SYGVKD. CDR3 in DNA: TGTGCCATAGGGACTAGCGGGACATACGAGCAGTACTTC. Its translation: CAIGTSGTYEQYF.

This clone is a singleton in its sample. This chain uses TRBV27 with TRBJ2-2; 8 nucleotides match TRBD1. Germline lookup yields CDR1 MNHEY and CDR2 SMNVEV (reference sequence). CDR3 length equals 16 residues. With 8 bases clipped from V and 5 bases from J, the junction kept 13 bases outside the gene matches. The CDR3 DNA reads as TGTGCCAGCTGGAAAACCGGGACAGGAATTACCGGGGAGCTGTTTTTT. Encoded protein: CASWKTGTGITGELFF.

Only one count was recorded for this clone. The chain couples TRBV24-1 to TRBJ1-2; 10 positions agree with TRBD1. Trimming at V came to 4 bases and at J to 7 bases, leaving 8 bases not matched to a gene. The CDR3 is 15 residues long. Germline CDR1 is KGHDR and CDR2 is SFDVKD. The CDR3 nucleotides are TGTGCCACCAGTGACCCTGGGACAGGGGTATCTGGCTACACCTTC. Its translation is CATSDPGTGVSGYTF.